The entry below describes one T cell receptor (beta chain). Sequenced by immunoSEQ multiplex PCR; TCRdb stores in-frame clones only, minus some. The table has 850,000 to 1,200,000 clones, more than 60% seen once. The record originates from a study of shared clonotypes between healthy human individuals. Study-wide context: Each donor's CD4 naive and CD4 memory cells filled three plates apiece, CD8 naive two, and CD8 memory one.

The V and J ends lost 3 bases and 8 bases respectively, with 10 bases between them. CDR3 length equals 12 residues. The V gene's germline CDR1 is MDHEN and CDR2 SYDVKM. The genes are TRBV28 and TRBJ1-2, with TRBD1 as a possible D gene (5 bases). This receptor was obtained from a man younger than 30 in good health. The material sequenced was memory CD4+ T cells sorted from blood. Subset meaning: CD45RA-negative fraction. The CDR3 region is CASSFAGKGYTF. Written as DNA, the CDR3 is TGTGCCAGCAGTTTCGCAGGGAAAGGCTACACCTTC.